The table lists the clone carrying this TCR beta chain with a few counts. This record belongs to a study of CD8 T cells in ankylosing spondylitis. Generation of TCR beta libraries employed quantitative 5'-RACE incorporating molecular barcodes. TCRdb re-derived calls from the 5' RACE reads in MiXCR, one entry per CDR3 protein. The repertoire holds 150,000 to 250,000 distinct CDR3 sequences, roughly 12% seen once, with 15% to 20% in the top ten. Germline CDR1 is SGHAT and CDR2 is FQDESV (reference sequence). Trimming took 4 bases from V and 9 from J; bases not matched to a gene: 21. This CDR3 comprises 18 residues.

The TCR was taken from a male donor with ankylosing spondylitis or in good health (not recorded which). Sequenced: blood, either unsorted or a sorted T cell fraction (not recorded which). The chain joins TRBV11-1 to TRBJ2-4; 7 nucleotides line up with TRBD2. CDR3 protein: CASSSRLGSGEDRSIQYF. The CDR3 nucleotides read TGTGCCAGCAGCTCCAGACTTGGGAGCGGGGAAGATCGAAGCATTCAGTACTTC.